This T cell receptor beta chain emerged from a study of T cell repertoires in cytomegalovirus infection. About the research overall: Matching HLA type, along with CMV infection, was indicated by public TCR beta signatures. General study results and limits: Frequencies of public TCR beta families were cumulated, and this identified carriers of CMV plus the relevant HLA. HLA-C-restricted, CMV-specific TCR beta clonotypes were dominant ex vivo.

The length of the CDR3 is 12 residues. The V end was cut by 3 bases, the J end by 4 bases, with 9 bases between. The germline V gene has CDR1 DFQATT and CDR2 SNEGSKA (reference sequence). Comment on this clonotype: What it binds is not known.

TCRdb reprocessed the reads via MiXCR and lists one record per CDR3 protein. The table lists under 300,000 distinct CDR3 sequences, roughly 12% of them singletons. Sequencing input: PBMCs. The receptor comes from a human donor in good health (CMV status not recorded). Some clones in this sample may be carry-over from other donors' samples. The chain is built from TRBV20-1 and TRBJ1-2, with D possibly matching TRBD1 (6 bases). CDR3 protein: CSASWDTYGYTF. CDR3 in DNA: TGCAGTGCTAGCTGGGACACCTATGGCTACACCTTC.